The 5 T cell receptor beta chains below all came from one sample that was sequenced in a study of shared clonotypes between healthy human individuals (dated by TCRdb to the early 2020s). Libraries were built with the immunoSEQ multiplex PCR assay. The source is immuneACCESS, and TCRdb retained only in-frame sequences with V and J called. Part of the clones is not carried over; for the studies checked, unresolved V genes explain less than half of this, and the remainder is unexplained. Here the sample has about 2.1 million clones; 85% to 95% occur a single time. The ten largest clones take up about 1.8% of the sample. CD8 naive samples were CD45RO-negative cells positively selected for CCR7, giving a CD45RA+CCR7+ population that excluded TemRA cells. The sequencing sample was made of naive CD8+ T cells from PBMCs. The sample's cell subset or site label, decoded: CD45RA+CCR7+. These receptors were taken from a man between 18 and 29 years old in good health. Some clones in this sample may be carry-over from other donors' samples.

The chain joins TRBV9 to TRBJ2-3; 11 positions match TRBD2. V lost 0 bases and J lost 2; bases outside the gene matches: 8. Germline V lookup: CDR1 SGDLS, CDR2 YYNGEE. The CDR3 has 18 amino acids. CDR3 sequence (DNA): TGTGCCAGCAGCGTAGGTGCTAGCGGGGGGAGTTACACAGATACGCAGTATTTT. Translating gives CASSVGASGGSYTDTQYF.

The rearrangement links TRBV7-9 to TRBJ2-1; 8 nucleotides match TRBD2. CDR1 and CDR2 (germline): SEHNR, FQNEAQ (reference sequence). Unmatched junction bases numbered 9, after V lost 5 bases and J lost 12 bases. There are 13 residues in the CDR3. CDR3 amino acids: CASSQGLVYWQFF. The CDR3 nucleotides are TGTGCCAGCAGCCAGGGACTAGTCTATTGGCAGTTCTTC.

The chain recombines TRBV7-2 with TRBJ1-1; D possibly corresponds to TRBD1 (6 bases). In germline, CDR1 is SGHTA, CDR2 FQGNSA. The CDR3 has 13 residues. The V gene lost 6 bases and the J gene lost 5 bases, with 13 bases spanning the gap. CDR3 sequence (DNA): TGTGCCAGCAGATTACAGGGTCGAACTGAAGCTTTCTTT. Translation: CASRLQGRTEAFF.

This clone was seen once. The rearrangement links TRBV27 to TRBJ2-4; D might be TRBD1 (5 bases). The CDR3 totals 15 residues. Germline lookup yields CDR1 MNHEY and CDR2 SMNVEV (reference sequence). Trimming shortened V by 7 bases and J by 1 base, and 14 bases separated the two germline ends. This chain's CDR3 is CASTPDGAAKNIQYF. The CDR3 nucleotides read TGTGCCAGCACCCCGGATGGGGCTGCCAAAAACATTCAGTACTTC.

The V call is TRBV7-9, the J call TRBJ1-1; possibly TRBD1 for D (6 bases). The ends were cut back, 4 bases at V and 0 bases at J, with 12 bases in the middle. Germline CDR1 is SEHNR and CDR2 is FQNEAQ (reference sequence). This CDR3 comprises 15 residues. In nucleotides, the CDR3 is TGTGCCAGCAGCTCACGGACAGACATGAACACTGAAGCTTTCTTT. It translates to CASSSRTDMNTEAFF.